The TCR beta chain described here comes from a study of cytomegalovirus exposure and HLA in healthy donors. Study context: According to later analysis, the same platform produced the 120 validation and 600 to 800 first-cohort repertoires.

This CDR3 region has 12 residues. The trim removed 8 bases at V and 5 bases at J, leaving 4 bases unmatched. The germline CDR1 and CDR2 sequences are MDHEN and SYDVKM. The assay was immunoSEQ multiplex PCR, and TCRdb's table has in-frame clones only and misses some. The profile shows some 66,000 clones, approximately 97% of them singletons. In regard to this clone: Its antigen is currently unknown. Other DNA sequences within the sample encode an identical CDR3.

Findings and caveats of the study: Most TCR sequences were rare, but some public TCRs occurred in many donors.

The TCR originated in a woman aged 18-30 years in good health and CMV-seropositive. Sequenced input: PBMCs. The chain employs TRBV28 and TRBJ1-1; 8 nucleotides align to TRBD1. The DNA of the CDR3 is TGTGCCAGCTCTAGACAGGGGACTGAAGCTTTCTTT. Amino acid sequence: CASSRQGTEAFF.